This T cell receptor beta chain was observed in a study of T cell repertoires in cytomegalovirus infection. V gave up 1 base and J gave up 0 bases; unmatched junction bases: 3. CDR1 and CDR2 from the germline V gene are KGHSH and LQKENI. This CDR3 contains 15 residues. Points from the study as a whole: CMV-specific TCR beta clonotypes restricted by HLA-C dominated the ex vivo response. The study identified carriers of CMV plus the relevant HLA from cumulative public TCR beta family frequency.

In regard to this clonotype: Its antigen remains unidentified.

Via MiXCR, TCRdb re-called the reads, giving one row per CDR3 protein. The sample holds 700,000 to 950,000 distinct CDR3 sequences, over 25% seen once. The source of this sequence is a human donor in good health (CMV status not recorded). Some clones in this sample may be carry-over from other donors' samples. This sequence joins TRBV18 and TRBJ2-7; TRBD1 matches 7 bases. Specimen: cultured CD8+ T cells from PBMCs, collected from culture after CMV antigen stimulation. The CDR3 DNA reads TGTGCCAGCTCACCACGGGACAGTGTCTCCTACGAGCAGTACTTC. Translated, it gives CASSPRDSVSYEQYF. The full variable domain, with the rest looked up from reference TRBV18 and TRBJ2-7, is NAGVMQNPRHLVRRRGQEARLRCSPMKGHSHVYWYRQLPEEGLKFMVYLQKENIIDESGMPKERFSAEFPKEGPSILRIQQVVRGDSAAYFCASSPRDSVSYEQYFGPGTRLTVT.